This T cell receptor beta chain emerged from a study of identical twins. Study-wide results and limits: Some out-of-frame alpha sequences were shared by twins, and these showed excess low generation probability. The degree of excess twin sharing was weaker in beta out-of-frame sequences. The presence of invariant MAIT and iNKT cells could partly confound analyses of zero-insertion sequences.

TCRdb re-derived calls from the 5' RACE reads in MiXCR, one entry per CDR3 protein. The sample comprises under 1 million distinct CDR3 sequences, 10% to 15% of which are singletons, and around 1.6% rests with the top ten. The CDR3 totals 14 residues. V was clipped by 1 base and J by 4 bases, with 12 bases between them. The germline V gene encodes CDR1 SGHRS and CDR2 YFSETQ. Concerning this clonotype: Its antigen is unknown.

This same sample was also part of a study on yellow fever vaccine responses in identical twins.

The rearrangement links TRBV5-1 to TRBJ2-7; possibly TRBD1 for D (5 bases). Sequenced sample: PBMCs. The clonotype comes from a woman aged 18-35 years in good health. This chain's CDR3 is CASSLPTVDYEQYF. In DNA form, the CDR3 reads TGCGCCAGCAGCTTGCCGACAGTAGATTACGAGCAGTACTTC.